What follows are 13 T cell receptor beta chains derived from one specimen sequenced in a study of cytomegalovirus exposure and HLA in healthy donors. 60 Vbeta and 13 Jbeta primers were used in PCR. Repertoires were generated with immunoSEQ multiplex PCR, while TCRdb's copy carries only in-frame clones and drops some. The sample's table shows around 80,000 clones. The sample was PBMCs. All receptors derive from a man in his forties in good health and CMV-seronegative.

The gene calls are TRBV5-1 and TRBJ1-4; weak D call: TRBD1 (6 bases). V lost 4 bases and J 6 bases, leaving 16 bases between the germline ends. CDR1 is SGHRS, CDR2 YFSETQ, per germline. The CDR3 length is 15 residues. CDR3 protein: CASSVGGIEDEKLFF. CDR3 coding DNA: TGCGCCAGCAGCGTAGGGGGTATAGAGGATGAAAAACTGTTTTTT.

J is TRBJ2-2 and V is TRBV30; D is unclear. There are 12 residues in the CDR3. V was pared by 4 bases and J by 7 bases, with 10 bases between. Germline V CDR1 and CDR2: GTSNPN, SVGIG (reference sequence). The DNA for the CDR3 is TGTGCCTGGACCCCTGTCGGCGGGGAGCTGTTTTTT. It codes for CAWTPVGGELFF.

In nucleotides, the CDR3 is TGCGCCAGCAGTCGCTGGCGAGCGGGGGACGTCATCGATGAGCAGTTCTTC. Translating it yields CASSRWRAGDVIDEQFF. The gene calls are TRBV5-1 and TRBJ2-1; 8 nucleotides line up with TRBD2. This CDR3 is built from 17 residues. The V gene's germline CDR1 is SGHRS and CDR2 YFSETQ. V lost 5 bases and J lost 8; bases outside the gene matches: 18.

The chain links TRBV2 to TRBJ1-4, with a weak D call TRBD1 (5 bases). The CDR3 consists of 13 residues. Per the germline V gene, CDR1 is SNHLY and CDR2 is FYNNEI. V was clipped by 10 bases and J by 5 bases, with 14 bases between them. CDR3 nucleotide sequence: TGTGCCACCAGCGGCAGGGAAAATGAAAAACTGTTTTTT. It yields the protein CATSGRENEKLFF.

The rearrangement uses TRBV13 and TRBJ2-5; TRBD1 matches 12 bases. Trimming removed 8 bases from V and 4 bases from J; junction bases left unmatched: 2. In germline, CDR1 is PRHDT, CDR2 FYEKMQ (reference sequence). The CDR3 is 13 amino acids. CDR3 protein: CASGTGGRETQYF. The CDR3 DNA reads as TGTGCCAGCGGGACAGGGGGCAGAGAGACCCAGTACTTC.

CDR3 nucleotides: TGTGCCAGCAGCTCTAAGAACACCGGGGAGCTGTTTTTT. Its translation: CASSSKNTGELFF. The chain recombines TRBV5-4 with TRBJ2-2; D gene ambiguous. CDR1 SGHNT and CDR2 YYREEE come from the germline V gene (reference sequence). CDR3 length equals 13 residues. Trimming took off 3 bases at V and 1 base at J, with 4 bases between the two ends.

The V gene is TRBV5-5, the J gene TRBJ2-7, with 7 bases matching TRBD2. The CDR3 runs to 14 residues. V lost 4 bases, J lost 5 bases, and 9 bases stayed unmatched. CDR1 and CDR2 from the germline V gene are SGHKS and YYEKEE (reference sequence). The CDR3 is CASSLRLASDEQYF. CDR3 DNA sequence: TGTGCCAGCAGCCTCCGACTAGCTTCGGACGAGCAGTACTTC.

V gene TRBV6-1 combines with J gene TRBJ1-5, with a tentative D call TRBD1 (6 bases). The CDR3 has 12 residues. Per germline, CDR1 MNHNS and CDR2 SASEGT. Trimming removed 6 bases from V and 13 bases from J, with 16 bases in between. DNA of the CDR3: TGTGCCAGCAGATTCCCAGGGGCAACTCAGCATTTT. Amino acid sequence: CASRFPGATQHF.

V usage is TRBV4-2 and J usage is TRBJ2-3; D is perhaps TRBD2 (6 bases). Germline CDR1 reads LGHNA; CDR2 reads YNFKEQ. Trimming took off 2 bases at V and 5 bases at J, with 8 bases between the two ends. The CDR3 has 13 amino acids. The CDR3 nucleotides are TGTGCCAGCAGCCAAACGGGGGAAGATACGCAGTATTTT. It codes for CASSQTGEDTQYF.

The rearrangement links TRBV11-2 to TRBJ2-7; unclear D gene. The CDR3 extends over 15 amino acids. V shed 8 bases and J shed 0 bases, with 17 bases lying between them. CDR1 SGHAT and CDR2 FQNNGV come from the germline V gene. CDR3 coding DNA: TGTGCCAGCCCCACCACCGCCAGTTACTCCTACGAGCAGTACTTC. Translating it yields CASPTTASYSYEQYF.

V and J are TRBV11-2 and TRBJ2-7; TRBD1 agrees at 9 bases. This CDR3 has 15 amino acids. Germline CDR1 SGHAT, CDR2 FQNNGV. V was pared by 5 bases and J by 4 bases, with 9 bases of the junction left unmatched. The CDR3 DNA is TGTGCCAGCAGCACACCTCCCGGACAGGGGTACGAGCAGTACTTC. Its protein is CASSTPPGQGYEQYF.

V usage is TRBV28 and J usage is TRBJ2-3, with a weak D call TRBD2 (5 bases). CDR3 size: 14 residues. CDR1 MDHEN and CDR2 SYDVKM come from the germline V gene. V dropped 5 bases and J dropped 2 bases, with 11 bases sitting between them. The CDR3 DNA sequence: TGTGCCAGCAGTCGCCCCGGGAACACAGATACGCAGTATTTT. Protein product: CASSRPGNTDTQYF.

The V and J genes are TRBV11-2 and TRBJ2-6; possibly TRBD2 for D (6 bases). The CDR3 length is 16 residues. Trimming took 5 bases from V and 0 from J, leaving 11 bases between them. Germline CDR1 reads SGHAT; CDR2 reads FQNNGV. CDR3 DNA: TGTGCCAGCAGCAGAGGGACTTTCTCTGGGGCCAACGTCCTGACTTTC. Protein: CASSRGTFSGANVLTF.